This passage covers 28 T cell receptor beta chains from one sample sequenced in a study of T cells in Graves' hyperthyroidism and ophthalmopathy. Researchers amplified the TCR beta CDR3 regions from RNA transcripts. TCR CDR3 regions were first amplified by RT-PCR with HTBI primers. TCRdb recomputed calls from the multiplex PCR reads with MiXCR, one row per CDR3 protein. The sample includes about 570,000 distinct CDR3 sequences, roughly 50% of them seen just once. Sequencing was carried out using peripheral blood or thyroid tissue (not recorded which). The source of these receptors is an adult woman with Graves' disease, either hyperthyroidism or ophthalmopathy (not recorded which).

Here the CDR3 reads CASSSEEYYEQYF. The CDR3 DNA reads TGTGCCAGCAGCTCAGAGGAGTACTACGAGCAGTACTTC. This rearrangement joins TRBV7-9 to TRBJ2-7, with D unresolved. CDR3 size: 13 residues. The germline V gene encodes CDR1 SEHNR and CDR2 FQNEAQ (reference sequence). V lost 4 bases and J 3 bases, leaving 10 bases between the germline ends.

The V call is TRBV7-9, the J call TRBJ2-7; D is ambiguous. The V gene lost 5 bases and the J gene lost 5 bases, with 22 bases spanning the gap. CDR1 SEHNR and CDR2 FQNEAQ come from the germline V gene (reference sequence). CDR3 length: 16 amino acids. CDR3 DNA: TGTGCCAGCAGCCTGGGCGCGGCGGAACCAGTAAACGAGCAGTACTTC. It specifies CASSLGAAEPVNEQYF.

This clonotype has at least ten counts. The chain employs TRBV7-9 and TRBJ1-2; D not certain. With 3 bases removed from V and 8 bases from J, the gap between germline ends came to 13 bases. The CDR3 length is 13 residues. Germline CDR1 is SEHNR and CDR2 is FQNEAQ (reference sequence). The DNA of the CDR3 is TGTGCCAGCAGCTTTGGAGGTCTTGGGGGCTACACCTTC. It specifies CASSFGGLGGYTF.

This chain connects TRBV28 to TRBJ1-1, with TRBD1 as a possible D gene (5 bases). The CDR3 is 11 residues long. Per germline, CDR1 MDHEN and CDR2 SYDVKM. The V end lost 8 bases, the J end lost 11 bases, and 15 bases lay between the germline ends. The CDR3 protein is CASDPGEGAFF. CDR3 nucleotides: TGTGCCAGCGACCCGGGTGAGGGGGCTTTCTTT.

The chain links TRBV28 to TRBJ2-7; TRBD1 might be the D (6 bases). CDR1 and CDR2 from the germline V gene are MDHEN and SYDVKM. The CDR3 extends over 13 amino acids. Trimming stripped 5 bases from V and 3 bases from J, with 11 bases between. The CDR3 coding sequence is TGTGCCAGCAGTCGGGACATTAACTACGAGCAGTACTTC. This gives the protein CASSRDINYEQYF.

This clonotype came up once. This could be a read error, since a much larger clone is one nucleotide away. This chain links TRBV4-3 with TRBJ1-1; possibly TRBD1 for D (5 bases). The CDR3 sequence is 14 residues long. Germline-derived CDR1 and CDR2 are LGHNA and YSLEER. V was trimmed by 2 bases and J by 9 bases, leaving 16 bases between them. CDR3 sequence reads: CASSQPQKQEQAFF. CDR3 sequence (DNA): TGCGCCAGCAGCCAACCCCAGAAACAGGAGCAAGCTTTCTTT.

The sample holds many counts of this clonotype. The chain is built from TRBV2 and TRBJ2-7; D may be TRBD2 (6 bases). V gave up 3 bases and J gave up 7 bases, with 10 bases separating them. Germline lookup yields CDR1 SNHLY and CDR2 FYNNEI. This CDR3 region has 12 residues. CDR3 residues: CASSERLGEQYF. The CDR3 coding sequence is TGTGCCAGCAGTGAGAGACTAGGAGAGCAGTACTTC.

In the case of this clonotype: Because it lacks the conserved phenylalanine or tryptophan at the end, this CDR3 is likely a read error. No DNA is shown, since the ends of the CDR3 on it are uncertain; the CDR3 is the one TCRdb lists. CDR3 sequence reads: CASSLTGQNY. This chain joins TRBV5-1 and TRBJ2-7; TRBD1 was called by the table and not checked on the DNA. CDR1 is SGHRS and CDR2 is YFSETQ in the germline V gene. The CDR3 is 10 residues long, counting both termini.

This clonotype has at least ten counts. This chain joins TRBV5-1 and TRBJ1-6; tentatively, D is TRBD1 (5 bases). The V gene lost 0 bases and the J gene lost 14 bases, with 15 bases spanning the gap. The germline V gene encodes CDR1 SGHRS and CDR2 YFSETQ. The CDR3 runs to 14 residues. The CDR3: CASSLGDGDFSLHF. CDR3 bases: TGCGCCAGCAGCTTGGGGGACGGGGATTTCTCCCTCCACTTT. Drawing the rest from reference TRBV5-1 and TRBJ1-6, the complete variable domain is KAGVTQTPRYLIKTRGQQVTLSCSPISGHRSVSWYQQTPGQGLQFLFEYFSETQRNKGNFPGRFSGRQFSNSRSEMNVSTLELGDSALYLCASSLGDGDFSLHFGNGTRLTVT.

This clonotype was counted at least ten times. The V and J genes are TRBV11-2 and TRBJ1-2; D is ambiguous. V was clipped by 5 bases and J by 7 bases, with 17 bases between them. CDR1 is SGHAT and CDR2 is FQNNGV in the germline V gene. This CDR3 spans 14 amino acids. CDR3 region: CASSPRSGYGGYTF. The CDR3 region has the DNA TGTGCCAGCAGCCCCCGGTCGGGGTACGGTGGCTACACCTTC. The complete variable domain, with remaining parts taken from reference TRBV11-2 and TRBJ1-2, reads EAGVAQSPRYKIIEKRQSVAFWCNPISGHATLYWYQQILGQGPKLLIQFQNNGVVDDSQLPKDRFSAERLKGVDSTLKIQPAKLEDSAVYLCASSPRSGYGGYTFGSGTRLTVV.

This clonotype was observed many times. This sequence joins TRBV20-1 and TRBJ2-2; TRBD2 is a possible D gene (6 bases). Germline lookup yields CDR1 DFQATT and CDR2 SNEGSKA (reference sequence). V lost 4 bases to trimming and J lost 6 bases, with 15 bases between them. This CDR3 is 14 amino acids long. The CDR3 DNA follows: TGCAGTGCTAATAGGGACTCCGGTGCCGGGGAGCTGTTTTTT. It codes for CSANRDSGAGELFF.

The sample holds a few counts of this clonotype. The chain is built from TRBV3-1 and TRBJ2-7; TRBD1 matches at 7 bases. Germline values: CDR1 LGHDT, CDR2 YNNKEL (reference sequence). Trimming removed 5 bases from V and 3 bases from J; junction bases left unmatched: 13. This CDR3 spans 16 amino acids. CDR3 DNA: TGTGCCAGCAGCTCTCACCCCGGGACAGCTTACTACGAGCAGTACTTC. Translating it yields CASSSHPGTAYYEQYF.

The chain uses TRBV25-1 and TRBJ2-2; D might be TRBD1 or TRBD2, each matching 5 bases. The V end lost 1 base, the J end lost 5 bases, and 17 bases lay between the germline ends. The CDR3 sequence is 17 residues long. Germline CDR1 MGHDK, CDR2 SYGVNS. CDR3 amino acids: CASSESIGGVVTGELFF. The CDR3 DNA reads as TGTGCCAGCAGTGAATCAATTGGGGGAGTCGTGACCGGGGAGCTGTTTTTT.

In its sample, this clonotype was seen many times. The V gene is TRBV5-1, the J gene TRBJ1-5; D remains unclear. Per germline, CDR1 SGHRS and CDR2 YFSETQ. Trimming took off 9 bases at V and 11 bases at J, with 9 bases between the two ends. This CDR3 comprises 9 residues. CDR3 protein: CATPTSQHF. DNA for the CDR3: TGCGCCACCCCCACTTCCCAGCATTTT.

The gene calls are TRBV7-9 and TRBJ2-5; D is possibly TRBD2 (6 bases). The CDR3 runs to 15 residues. Germline values: CDR1 SEHNR, CDR2 FQNEAQ (reference sequence). The V end was cut by 4 bases, the J end by 4 bases, with 16 bases between. The DNA of the CDR3 is TGTGCCAGCAGCTCACAGCCGGTGGGAGGAGAGACCCAGTACTTC. Residues: CASSSQPVGGETQYF. The entire variable domain, with the rest obtained from reference TRBV7-9 and TRBJ2-5, is as follows: DTGVSQNPRHKITKRGQNVTFRCDPISEHNRLYWYRQTLGQGPEFLTYFQNEAQLEKSRLLSDRFSAERPKGSFSTLEIQRTEQGDSAMYLCASSSQPVGGETQYFGPGTRLLVL.

This clonotype was observed at least ten times. V is TRBV10-3 and J is TRBJ2-7; 8 positions agree with TRBD1. V dropped 5 bases and J dropped 1; count of bases not matched to a gene: 7. This CDR3 has 15 residues. Per the germline V gene, CDR1 is ENHRY and CDR2 is SYGVKD. CDR3 protein: CAISPTGGTSYEQYF. CDR3 in DNA: TGTGCCATCAGTCCCACAGGGGGAACGTCCTACGAGCAGTACTTC.

This sequence joins TRBV18 and TRBJ1-2; D unclear. Germline assignment: CDR1 KGHSH and CDR2 LQKENI. This CDR3 region has 12 residues. Trimming left V 3 bases short and J 2 bases short, with 4 bases between. CDR3 bases: TGTGCCAGCTCACCGCGGAACTATGGCTACACCTTC. Its protein is CASSPRNYGYTF. The complete variable domain, with remaining parts taken from reference TRBV18 and TRBJ1-2, reads NAGVMQNPRHLVRRRGQEARLRCSPMKGHSHVYWYRQLPEEGLKFMVYLQKENIIDESGMPKERFSAEFPKEGPSILRIQQVVRGDSAAYFCASSPRNYGYTFGSGTRLTVV.

The chain recombines TRBV11-2 with TRBJ2-7, with D hard to call. Looked up from germline, CDR1 is SGHAT and CDR2 is FQNNGV. Trimming stripped 5 bases from V and 4 bases from J, with 12 bases between. CDR3 size: 13 residues. This chain's CDR3 is CASSPQDSYEQYF. CDR3 DNA: TGTGCCAGCAGCCCACAAGACTCGTACGAGCAGTACTTC.

The V call is TRBV25-1, the J call TRBJ1-3, with D hard to call. CDR3 length: 13 residues. Trimming removed 9 bases from V and 1 base from J, with 10 bases in between. From germline, CDR1 is MGHDK and CDR2 SYGVNS. The CDR3 region is CASTPGSGNTIYF. The CDR3 coding sequence is TGTGCCAGTACCCCAGGATCTGGAAACACCATATATTTT.

This clonotype was counted many times. The rearrangement links TRBV4-1 to TRBJ2-6, with 7 bases matching TRBD1. Germline V CDR1 and CDR2: MGHRA, YSYEKL. This CDR3 has 18 residues. After removal of 1 base from V and 2 bases from J, the junction contained 8 bases not matched to a gene. This CDR3 is CASSQGGRGKAGANVLTF. CDR3 DNA sequence: TGCGCCAGCAGCCAAGGGGGCAGGGGGAAGGCTGGGGCCAACGTCCTGACTTTC.

V gene TRBV6-5 combines with J gene TRBJ2-2; 7 positions agree with TRBD1. V gave up 4 bases and J gave up 5 bases; unmatched junction bases: 7. CDR3 size: 15 residues. Germline loops: CDR1 MNHEY, CDR2 SVGAGI. The CDR3 loop is CASSLVGTATGELFF. As DNA, the CDR3 is TGTGCCAGCAGTTTGGTTGGGACAGCGACCGGGGAGCTGTTTTTT.

This clonotype was seen only a few times. The chain couples TRBV7-2 to TRBJ1-5; tentative D call: TRBD1 (5 bases). The V gene lost 0 bases and the J gene lost 4 bases, with 10 bases spanning the gap. This CDR3 region has 15 residues. Germline V gene lookup returns CDR1 SGHTA and CDR2 FQGNSA. Written as DNA, the CDR3 is TGTGCCAGCAGCTTAGCATCAGGGTGGAATCAGCCCCAGCATTTT. Its translation is CASSLASGWNQPQHF.

This clonotype was counted at least ten times. This chain uses TRBV4-1 with TRBJ2-5; either TRBD1 or TRBD2 may supply D (6 bases each). This CDR3 is built from 15 residues. Per the germline V gene, CDR1 is MGHRA and CDR2 is YSYEKL. Trimming pared 0 bases from V and 4 bases from J, leaving 12 bases between. The CDR3 spells CASSQETGAVETQYF. CDR3 bases: TGCGCCAGCAGCCAAGAAACGGGGGCGGTAGAGACCCAGTACTTC.

This clonotype was recorded many times. The chain joins TRBV10-3 to TRBJ1-2; D uncertain. CDR3 size: 13 residues. Trimming took off 2 bases at V and 8 bases at J, with 12 bases between the two ends. Germline V CDR1 and CDR2: ENHRY, SYGVKD. As DNA, the CDR3 is TGTGCCATCAGTGAGCAACGGATCTGGGGCTACACCTTC. This sequence encodes CAISEQRIWGYTF.

This clonotype was seen many times. This chain connects TRBV4-1 to TRBJ2-7; TRBD2 matches at 7 bases. The germline V gene encodes CDR1 MGHRA and CDR2 YSYEKL. V shed 4 bases and J 2 bases; nucleotides not matched to a gene: 8. This CDR3 spans 15 amino acids. CDR3 in DNA: TGCGCCAGCAGCCCAAGGTCTAGCGGCCCCTACGAGCAGTACTTC. It translates to CASSPRSSGPYEQYF.

The rearrangement uses TRBV19 and TRBJ1-4; D is uncertain. V was clipped by 10 bases and J by 5 bases, with 17 bases between them. This CDR3 comprises 14 residues. In germline, CDR1 is LNHDA, CDR2 SQIVND (reference sequence). The CDR3 coding sequence is TGTGCCACTCACAGAGACCGGTCCAATGAAAAACTGTTTTTT. As protein: CATHRDRSNEKLFF.

This rearrangement joins TRBV29-1 to TRBJ1-1; D unclear. The CDR3 runs 11 residues. Germline V gene data show CDR1 as SQVTM and CDR2 as ANQGSEA. The CDR3 coding sequence is TGCCGTGGGCAATTTAACACTGAAGCTTTCTTT. Amino acids: CRGQFNTEAFF.

To note about this clonotype: At one end the junction does not follow the germline gene, possibly because of a read error. CDR3 DNA: TGCAGTGCTAGAGAGGGACCAGCCATTGGGACCCAGCACTTC. Its protein product is CSAREGPAIGTQHF. The J gene is TRBJ2-5, the V gene TRBV20-1; D might be TRBD1 or TRBD2, each matching 5 bases. The CDR3 runs 14 residues. Germline V gene data show CDR1 as DFQATT and CDR2 as SNEGSKA (reference sequence).